The 24 T cell receptor beta chains given below trace back to one sample, sequenced in a study of blood T cell repertoires in COVID-19. Assay used: immunoSEQ multiplex PCR; TCRdb lists only in-frame clones, some missing. The sample includes 200,000 to 250,000 clones, 92% of them seen just once. Sample: peripheral blood. The receptors derive from a man between 25 and 39 years old with acute or convalescent COVID-19.

A note on this clone: The junction departs from germline at one end; a sequencing error may be responsible. V is TRBV7-7 and J is TRBJ1-1, with D unclear. Germline lookup yields CDR1 SSHAT and CDR2 FNYEAQ (reference sequence). The CDR3 is made up of 13 amino acids. CDR3 sequence (DNA): TGTGCTAGCAGCTCTCAGAAAAACACTGAAGCTTTCTTT. This gives the protein CASSSQKNTEAFF.

V usage is TRBV3-1 (or the pseudogene TRBV3-2) and J usage is TRBJ2-7; D perhaps matches TRBD1 (6 bases). Trimming stripped 1 base from V and 5 bases from J, with 21 bases between. The CDR3 has 17 amino acids. CDR1 and CDR2 (germline): LGHDT, YNNKEL (reference sequence). The chain's CDR3 is CASSQGSGGRGRHEQYF. The DNA for the CDR3 is TGTGCCAGCAGCCAAGGTTCCGGCGGCAGGGGTCGCCACGAGCAGTACTTC.

This clone has a single count. The gene calls are TRBV28 and TRBJ2-7; TRBD1 aligns across 8 bases. The CDR3 spans 14 residues. Germline lookup yields CDR1 MDHEN and CDR2 SYDVKM. Unmatched junction bases numbered 8, after V lost 8 bases and J lost 2 bases. This chain's CDR3 is CASLRDRPPYEQYF. The CDR3 nucleotides are TGTGCCAGCCTAAGGGACAGGCCGCCCTACGAGCAGTACTTC.

The V and J genes are TRBV6-5 and TRBJ2-1; 7 bases are shared with TRBD2. From germline, CDR1 is MNHEY and CDR2 SVGAGI. The CDR3 is 14 amino acids. V trimming: 9 bases; J trimming: 7 bases; junction bases outside the gene matches: 12. This CDR3 reads CASVGTTTLNEQFF. CDR3 nucleotide sequence: TGTGCCAGTGTCGGGACTACTACTTTGAATGAGCAGTTCTTC.

This clone is a singleton in its sample. This chain joins TRBV25-1 and TRBJ2-6; D not resolved. CDR1 and CDR2 (germline): MGHDK, SYGVNS. V lost 2 bases and J lost 8, with 19 bases in between. The CDR3 contains 17 residues. CDR3 sequence: CASSEGLPGRKPNVLTF. CDR3 in DNA: TGTGCCAGCAGTGAAGGCCTCCCAGGCCGCAAGCCCAACGTCCTGACTTTC.

The J gene is TRBJ1-2, the V gene TRBV5-1; TRBD1 matches 8 bases. Germline V CDR1 and CDR2: SGHRS, YFSETQ. This CDR3 has 14 amino acids. V shed 4 bases, J shed 8 bases, and the junction held 10 bases outside the gene matches. The chain's CDR3 is CASSAGTGVGGYTF. CDR3 coding DNA: TGCGCCAGCAGCGCCGGGACAGGAGTCGGGGGCTACACCTTC.

As to this clone: The DNA is omitted, as the CDR3 cannot be located on it reliably, and the CDR3 follows TCRdb's listing. The chain employs TRBV27 and TRBJ2-3; the table's D gene call, TRBD2, was not cross checked with the DNA. The germline CDR1 and CDR2 sequences are MNHEY and SMNVEV (reference sequence). 17 amino acids form the CDR3, both terminal residues included. The CDR3 reads CASSSSERDSFPDTQYF.

The V call is TRBV30, the J call TRBJ1-5; possibly TRBD1 for D (5 bases). V shed 2 bases and J shed 11 bases, with 19 bases lying between them. In germline, CDR1 is GTSNPN, CDR2 SVGIG (reference sequence). CDR3 size: 14 residues. CDR3 residues: CAWSFRQGKSAQHF. In DNA, the CDR3 is TGTGCCTGGAGTTTTAGGCAGGGAAAATCCGCCCAGCATTTT. Full variable domain (outside the CDR3, taken from reference TRBV30 and TRBJ1-5): SQTIHQWPATLVQPVGSPLSLECTVEGTSNPNLYWYRQAAGRGLQLLFYSVGIGQISSEVPQNLSASRPQDRQFILSSKKLLLSDSGFYLCAWSFRQGKSAQHFGDGTRLSIL.

This clone turned up a few times. The chain links TRBV19 to TRBJ1-4; D not certain. The CDR3 contains 15 residues. Germline CDR1 reads LNHDA; CDR2 reads SQIVND (reference sequence). The V end was cut by 3 bases, the J end by 6 bases, with 14 bases between. CDR3 loop: CASSIRRGRDEKLFF. CDR3 in DNA: TGTGCCAGTAGTATCCGGCGGGGTAGAGATGAAAAACTGTTTTTT.

The chain uses TRBV6-2 or TRBV6-3 and TRBJ2-1; D gene unclear. With 5 bases removed from V and 6 bases from J, the gap between germline ends came to 17 bases. This CDR3 contains 15 residues. Germline V lookup: CDR1 MNHEY, CDR2 SVGEGT. CDR3: CASSPRLRSTNEQFF. The CDR3 nucleotides are TGTGCCAGCAGTCCCCGGTTACGATCCACCAATGAGCAGTTCTTC.

The genes are TRBV5-1 and TRBJ1-6; D is undetermined. The V and J ends lost 0 bases and 1 base respectively, with 14 bases between them. This CDR3 comprises 18 residues. Germline CDR1 and CDR2: SGHRS and YFSETQ. Here the CDR3 reads CASSLAEEGWSYNSPLHF. CDR3 nucleotide sequence: TGCGCCAGCAGCTTGGCCGAGGAGGGTTGGTCCTATAATTCACCCCTCCACTTT.

The chain recombines TRBV19 with TRBJ1-5; 7 bases are shared with TRBD1. This CDR3 is built from 14 residues. The V segment lost 5 bases and the J segment 3 bases; nucleotides outside the gene matches: 4. Germline loops: CDR1 LNHDA, CDR2 SQIVND (reference sequence). As DNA, the CDR3 is TGTGCCAGTAGTCCAACAGGGGCCAATCAGCCCCAGCATTTT. Translating gives CASSPTGANQPQHF.

DNA for the CDR3: TGTGCCAGCAGCAGACACCGGGAGACTGAAGCTTTCTTT. Protein sequence: CASSRHRETEAFF. The genes are TRBV9 and TRBJ1-1, with D uncertain. The CDR3 length is 13 residues. Germline V gene lookup returns CDR1 SGDLS and CDR2 YYNGEE. V was pared by 4 bases and J by 5 bases, with 12 bases between. Combining the CDR3 with reference TRBV9 and TRBJ1-1 gives the whole variable domain DSGVTQTPKHLITATGQRVTLRCSPRSGDLSVYWYQQSLDQGLQFLIQYYNGEERAKGNILERFSAQQFPDLHSELNLSSLELGDSALYFCASSRHRETEAFFGQGTRLTVV.

This chain uses TRBV19 with TRBJ1-1; D is possibly TRBD1 (5 bases). V shed 7 bases and J shed 3 bases, with 12 bases lying between them. The CDR3 length is 13 residues. The germline CDR1 and CDR2 sequences are LNHDA and SQIVND (reference sequence). CDR3 in DNA: TGTGCCAGTAACGTTGACAGCTACACTGAAGCTTTCTTT. This sequence encodes CASNVDSYTEAFF.

The V call is TRBV29-1, the J call TRBJ2-3; tentatively, D is TRBD1 (6 bases). The CDR3 runs 15 residues. Trimming shortened V by 0 bases and J by 2 bases, and 12 bases separated the two germline ends. Germline V CDR1 and CDR2: SQVTM, ANQGSEA. The CDR3 reads CSVEEWDTVTDTQYF. The CDR3 coding sequence is TGCAGCGTTGAAGAATGGGACACAGTCACAGATACGCAGTATTTT.

The sample holds a few counts of this clone. The J gene is TRBJ2-2, the V gene TRBV6-4; 7 bases align to TRBD1. The CDR3 runs to 14 residues. Trimming removed 2 bases from V and 3 bases from J; junction bases left unmatched: 0. CDR1 and CDR2 (germline): MRHNA, SNTAGT. The CDR3 DNA follows: TGTGCCAGCAGTGACGACAGGGACACCGGGGAGCTGTTTTTT. Translation gives CASSDDRDTGELFF.

The rearrangement uses TRBV5-3 and TRBJ2-2; 9 nucleotides align to TRBD1. TRBV5-3 falls under the ORF class, with uncertain function. CDR3 length: 15 amino acids. J lost 4 bases, V lost 4 bases, and 5 bases had no gene match. The CDR3 is CARSTGQGGTGELFF. In DNA form, the CDR3 reads TGTGCCAGAAGCACGGGACAGGGAGGCACCGGGGAGCTGTTTTTT.

This chain uses TRBV6-2 or TRBV6-3 with TRBJ2-1, with TRBD2 identical over 12 bases. The germline CDR1 and CDR2 sequences are MNHEY and SVGEGT. The trim removed 4 bases at V and 9 bases at J, leaving 13 bases unmatched. The CDR3 loop spans 17 amino acids. The DNA for the CDR3 is TGTGCCAGCAGTTTTCTTCTACTAGCGGGAGGTCTGAGTGAGCAGTTCTTC. This sequence encodes CASSFLLLAGGLSEQFF.

This chain connects TRBV12-3 or TRBV12-4 to TRBJ2-7; possible D gene TRBD1, 6 bases. The CDR3 has 12 amino acids. Trimming shortened V by 5 bases and J by 3 bases, and 8 bases separated the two germline ends. CDR3 loop: CASSPDSYEQYF. The CDR3 DNA reads as TGTGCCAGCAGTCCGGACAGCTACGAGCAGTACTTC.

The chain recombines TRBV7-3 with TRBJ2-3; no clear D. V lost 5 bases and J 0 bases, leaving 12 bases between the germline ends. The CDR3 sequence is 15 residues long. Germline V CDR1 and CDR2: SGHTA, FQGTGA. For the CDR3, the DNA is TGTGCCAGCAGCCAACGTGCACTCAGCACAGATACGCAGTATTTT. It specifies CASSQRALSTDTQYF.

The chain links TRBV6-2 or TRBV6-3 to TRBJ2-7; 11 bases are a match to TRBD2. The CDR3 loop spans 16 amino acids. CDR1 and CDR2 from the germline V gene are MNHEY and SVGEGT. After removal of 2 bases from V and 8 bases from J, the junction contained 11 bases not matched to a gene. The CDR3 DNA follows: TGTGCCAGCAGTTACAGCACTAGCGGGAGTCCGGGGAAGCAGTACTTC. This codes for CASSYSTSGSPGKQYF.

The chain couples TRBV5-6 to TRBJ2-5; 7 nucleotides line up with TRBD2. This CDR3 is built from 14 residues. Looked up from germline, CDR1 is SGHDT and CDR2 is YYEEEE. The ends lost 3 bases at V and 5 bases at J; junction bases unmatched: 7. CDR3 sequence: CASSSVGGVETQYF. The CDR3 coding sequence is TGTGCCAGCAGCTCCGTGGGAGGGGTGGAGACCCAGTACTTC.

The rearrangement links TRBV9 to TRBJ1-2; the D gene is possibly TRBD1 (6 bases). The CDR3 is made up of 15 amino acids. Trimming cost V 0 bases and J 8 bases, with 17 bases left between them. Germline loops: CDR1 SGDLS, CDR2 YYNGEE. CDR3 residues: CASSVGSQGIGGYTF. Here the CDR3 DNA reads TGTGCCAGCAGCGTAGGATCGCAGGGGATCGGAGGCTACACCTTC.

V and J are TRBV28 and TRBJ2-6; D may be TRBD1 (5 bases). This CDR3 comprises 15 residues. The V gene's germline CDR1 is MDHEN and CDR2 SYDVKM. Trimming removed 7 bases from V and 2 bases from J, with 12 bases in between. The CDR3, as DNA: TGTGCCAGCACTCGACAGATAACTGGGGCCAACGTCCTGACTTTC. It encodes CASTRQITGANVLTF.